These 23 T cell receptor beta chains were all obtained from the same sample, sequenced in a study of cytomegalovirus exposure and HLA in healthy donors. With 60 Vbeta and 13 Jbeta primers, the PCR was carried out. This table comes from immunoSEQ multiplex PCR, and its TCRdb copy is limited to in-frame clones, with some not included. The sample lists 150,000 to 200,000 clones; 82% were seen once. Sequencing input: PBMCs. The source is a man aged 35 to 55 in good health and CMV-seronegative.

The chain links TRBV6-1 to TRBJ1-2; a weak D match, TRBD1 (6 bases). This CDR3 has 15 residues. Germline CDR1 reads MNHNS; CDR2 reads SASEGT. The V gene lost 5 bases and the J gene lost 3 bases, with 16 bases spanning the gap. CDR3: CASSFAPQGDYGYTF. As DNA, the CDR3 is TGTGCCAGCAGTTTCGCCCCACAGGGTGACTATGGCTACACCTTC.

The CDR3 reads CASSQGEQGWYSGNTIYF. CDR3 DNA: TGCGCCAGCAGCCAAGGGGAACAGGGCTGGTACTCTGGAAACACCATATATTTT. The chain couples TRBV4-3 to TRBJ1-3, with D maybe TRBD1 (6 bases). V lost 1 base, J lost 0 bases, and 16 bases lay in between. CDR1 LGHNA and CDR2 YSLEER come from the germline V gene. The CDR3 runs 18 residues.

The CDR3 loop is CASSYGTGDQPQHF. The CDR3 coding sequence is TGTGCCAGCTCGTACGGGACAGGGGATCAGCCCCAGCATTTT. This chain joins TRBV18 and TRBJ1-5; 10 positions agree with TRBD1. From germline, CDR1 is KGHSH and CDR2 LQKENI. V lost 6 bases, J lost 5 bases, and 4 bases stayed unmatched. The CDR3 sequence is 14 residues long. Combining the CDR3 with reference TRBV18 and TRBJ1-5 gives the whole variable domain NAGVMQNPRHLVRRRGQEARLRCSPMKGHSHVYWYRQLPEEGLKFMVYLQKENIIDESGMPKERFSAEFPKEGPSILRIQQVVRGDSAAYFCASSYGTGDQPQHFGDGTRLSIL.

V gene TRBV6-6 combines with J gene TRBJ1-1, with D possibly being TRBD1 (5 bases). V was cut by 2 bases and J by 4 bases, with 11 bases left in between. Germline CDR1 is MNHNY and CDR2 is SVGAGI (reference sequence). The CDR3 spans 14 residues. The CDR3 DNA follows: TGTGCCAGCAGTTACGCCAGGGCTTCCACTGAAGCTTTCTTT. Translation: CASSYARASTEAFF.

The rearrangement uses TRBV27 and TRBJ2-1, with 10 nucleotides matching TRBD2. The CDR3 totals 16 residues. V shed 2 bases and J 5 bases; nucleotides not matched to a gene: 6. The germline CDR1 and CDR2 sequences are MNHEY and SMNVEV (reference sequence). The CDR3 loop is CASSLGGLAWDNEQFF. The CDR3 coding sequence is TGTGCCAGCAGTTTAGGGGGACTAGCGTGGGACAATGAGCAGTTCTTC.

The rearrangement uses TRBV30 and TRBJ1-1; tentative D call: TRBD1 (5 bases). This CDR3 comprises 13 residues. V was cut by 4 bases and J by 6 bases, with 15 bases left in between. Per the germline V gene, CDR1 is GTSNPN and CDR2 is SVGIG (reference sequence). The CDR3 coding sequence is TGTGCCTGGACAGGGCGGCGTTTCGCTGAAGCTTTCTTT. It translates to CAWTGRRFAEAFF.

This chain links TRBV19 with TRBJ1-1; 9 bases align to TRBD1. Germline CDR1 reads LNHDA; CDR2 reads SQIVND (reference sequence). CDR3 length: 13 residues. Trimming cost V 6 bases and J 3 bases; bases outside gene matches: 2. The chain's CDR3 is CASRRTGDTEAFF. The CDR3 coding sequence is TGTGCCAGTAGGCGGACAGGGGACACTGAAGCTTTCTTT.

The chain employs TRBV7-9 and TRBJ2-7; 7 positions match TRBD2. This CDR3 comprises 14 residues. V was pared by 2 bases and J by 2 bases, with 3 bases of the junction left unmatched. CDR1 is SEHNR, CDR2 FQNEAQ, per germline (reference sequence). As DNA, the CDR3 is TGTGCCAGCAGCTTACTGGGAGGGGCCTACGAGCAGTACTTC. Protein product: CASSLLGGAYEQYF.

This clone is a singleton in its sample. CDR3 coding DNA: TGCGCCAGCAGTCAATTGGCCAGGGCCCCCTACAATGAGCAGTTCTTC. Protein sequence: CASSQLARAPYNEQFF. The chain carries TRBV23-1 and TRBJ2-1; D perhaps matches TRBD1 (5 bases). TRBV23-1 belongs to the ORF category, with a function that is uncertain. The CDR3 is 16 amino acids. The V and J ends lost 1 base and 2 bases respectively, with 12 bases between them.

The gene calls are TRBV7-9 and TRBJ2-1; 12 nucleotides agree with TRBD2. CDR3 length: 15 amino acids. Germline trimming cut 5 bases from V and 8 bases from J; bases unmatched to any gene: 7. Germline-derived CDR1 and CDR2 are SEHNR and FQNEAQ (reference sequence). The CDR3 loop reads CASSLGLAGTHEQFF. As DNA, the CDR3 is TGTGCCAGCAGCCTCGGACTAGCGGGAACCCATGAGCAGTTCTTC.

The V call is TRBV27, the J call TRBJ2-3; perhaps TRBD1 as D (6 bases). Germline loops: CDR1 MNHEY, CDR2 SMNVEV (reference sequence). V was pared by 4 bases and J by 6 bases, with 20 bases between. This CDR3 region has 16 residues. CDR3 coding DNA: TGTGCCAGCAGTTACCAGGGGACCGGGGTATGGGATACGCAGTATTTT. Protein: CASSYQGTGVWDTQYF.

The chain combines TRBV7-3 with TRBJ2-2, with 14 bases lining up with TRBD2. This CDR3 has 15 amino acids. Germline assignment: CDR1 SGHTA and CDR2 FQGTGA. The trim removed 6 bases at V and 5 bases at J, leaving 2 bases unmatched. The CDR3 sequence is CASRGTSGRTGELFF. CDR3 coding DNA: TGTGCCAGCAGGGGGACTAGCGGGAGAACCGGGGAGCTGTTTTTT.

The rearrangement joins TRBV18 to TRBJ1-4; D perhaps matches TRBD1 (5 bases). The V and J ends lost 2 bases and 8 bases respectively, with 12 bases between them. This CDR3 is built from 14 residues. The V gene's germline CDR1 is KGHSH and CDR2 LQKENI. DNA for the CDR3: TGTGCCAGCTCACCAGCAGGGCAGGGCGAAAAACTGTTTTTT. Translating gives CASSPAGQGEKLFF.

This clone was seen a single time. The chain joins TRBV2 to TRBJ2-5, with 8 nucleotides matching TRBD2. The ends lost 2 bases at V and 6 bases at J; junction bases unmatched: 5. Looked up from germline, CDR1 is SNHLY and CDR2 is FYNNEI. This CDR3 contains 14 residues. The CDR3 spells CASSERGLVKTQYF. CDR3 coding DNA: TGTGCCAGCAGTGAAAGGGGACTAGTAAAGACCCAGTACTTC.

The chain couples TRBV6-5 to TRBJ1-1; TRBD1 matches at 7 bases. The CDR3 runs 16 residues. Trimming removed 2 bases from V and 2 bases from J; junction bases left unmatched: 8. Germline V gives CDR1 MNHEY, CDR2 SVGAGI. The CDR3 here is CASSYGGGQINTEAFF. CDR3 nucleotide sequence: TGTGCCAGCAGTTACGGAGGGGGACAGATAAACACTGAAGCTTTCTTT.

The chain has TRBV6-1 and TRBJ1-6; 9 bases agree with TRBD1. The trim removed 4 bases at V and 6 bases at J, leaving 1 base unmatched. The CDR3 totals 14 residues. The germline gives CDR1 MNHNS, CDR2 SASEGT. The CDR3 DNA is TGTGCCAGCAGTGCGGGACAGGGTAATTCACCCCTCCACTTT. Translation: CASSAGQGNSPLHF.

Here the CDR3 DNA reads TGTGCCACCCTAAACAGGACAGGGTGGAGCACTGAAGCTTTCTTT. This gives the protein CATLNRTGWSTEAFF. The chain couples TRBV27 to TRBJ1-1; 8 bases line up with TRBD1. Germline trimming cut 10 bases from V and 4 bases from J; bases unmatched to any gene: 14. CDR1 and CDR2 from the germline V gene are MNHEY and SMNVEV (reference sequence). This CDR3 has 15 residues.

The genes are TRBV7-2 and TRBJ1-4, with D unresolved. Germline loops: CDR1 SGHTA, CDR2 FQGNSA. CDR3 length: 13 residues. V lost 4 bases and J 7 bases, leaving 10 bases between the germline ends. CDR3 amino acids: CASSSTQFEKLFF. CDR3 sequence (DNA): TGTGCCAGCAGCTCGACACAGTTTGAAAAACTGTTTTTT.

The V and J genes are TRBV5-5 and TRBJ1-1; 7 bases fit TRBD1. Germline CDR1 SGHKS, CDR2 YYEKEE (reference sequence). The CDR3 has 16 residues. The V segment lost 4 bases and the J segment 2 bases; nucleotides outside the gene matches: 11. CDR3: CASSPQTGTLNTEAFF. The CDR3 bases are TGTGCCAGCAGCCCCCAGACAGGGACCCTTAACACTGAAGCTTTCTTT.

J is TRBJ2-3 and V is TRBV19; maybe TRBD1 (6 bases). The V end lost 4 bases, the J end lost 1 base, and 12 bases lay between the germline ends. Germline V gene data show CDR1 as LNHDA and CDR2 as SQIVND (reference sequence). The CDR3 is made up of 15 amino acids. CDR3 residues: CASSKQGAGTDTQYF. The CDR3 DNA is TGTGCCAGTAGTAAACAGGGCGCGGGCACAGATACGCAGTATTTT.

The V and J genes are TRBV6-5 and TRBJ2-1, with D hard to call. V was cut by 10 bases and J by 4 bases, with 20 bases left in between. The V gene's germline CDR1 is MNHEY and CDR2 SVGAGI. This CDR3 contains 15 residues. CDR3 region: CATQRAAGSYNEQFF. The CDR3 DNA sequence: TGTGCCACCCAACGTGCTGCCGGGTCTTACAATGAGCAGTTCTTC.

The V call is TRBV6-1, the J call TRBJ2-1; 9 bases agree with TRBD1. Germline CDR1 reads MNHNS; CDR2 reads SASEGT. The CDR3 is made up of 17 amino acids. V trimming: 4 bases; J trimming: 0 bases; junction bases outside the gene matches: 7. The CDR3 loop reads CASSAGQGPSSYNEQFF. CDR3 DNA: TGTGCCAGCAGTGCGGGACAGGGCCCGAGCTCCTACAATGAGCAGTTCTTC.

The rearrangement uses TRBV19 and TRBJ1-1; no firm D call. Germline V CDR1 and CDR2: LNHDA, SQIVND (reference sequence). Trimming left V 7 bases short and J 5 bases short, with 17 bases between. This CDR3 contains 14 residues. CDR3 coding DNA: TGTGCCAGTACTAACCAGGACTCCCGGACTGAAGCTTTCTTT. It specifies CASTNQDSRTEAFF. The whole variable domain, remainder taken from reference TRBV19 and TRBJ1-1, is DGGITQSPKYLFRKEGQNVTLSCEQNLNHDAMYWYRQDPGQGLRLIYYSQIVNDFQKGDIAEGYSVSREKKESFPLTVTSAQKNPTAFYLCASTNQDSRTEAFFGQGTRLTVV.